Listed here are 29 T cell receptor beta chains from one sample, sequenced in a study of beta chain features in type 1 diabetes. The investigators reverse transcribed all of the isolated RNA, so they sequenced expressed TCRB transcripts. Assay used: immunoSEQ multiplex PCR; TCRdb lists only in-frame clones, some missing. The sample has approximately 150,000 clones; 8% to 13% are singletons. Sequenced input: naive CD4+ T cells from blood. The receptors come from a man between 18 and 29 years old in good health.

J is TRBJ2-1 and V is TRBV19; 10 bases agree with TRBD2. With 2 bases clipped from V and 9 bases from J, the junction kept 7 bases outside the gene matches. The CDR3 has 15 residues. The germline gives CDR1 LNHDA, CDR2 SQIVND (reference sequence). CDR3 in amino acids: CASSIQRGGPGEQFF. The CDR3 DNA follows: TGTGCCAGTAGTATACAGCGGGGGGGCCCAGGTGAGCAGTTCTTC.

The sample holds a few counts of this clone. The rearrangement joins TRBV19 to TRBJ2-6, with D possibly being TRBD1 (6 bases). V was cut by 3 bases and J by 0 bases, with 12 bases left in between. CDR3 size: 17 residues. Germline V gene sequence: CDR1 LNHDA, CDR2 SQIVND (reference sequence). The CDR3 DNA reads TGTGCCAGTAGTATGGCAGGGGCGAACTCTGGGGCCAACGTCCTGACTTTC. Translated, it gives CASSMAGANSGANVLTF.

This clone has more than one count but fewer than ten. The chain couples TRBV11-2 to TRBJ2-7; 10 bases align to TRBD2. This CDR3 region has 15 residues. Germline V gene data show CDR1 as SGHAT and CDR2 as FQNNGV. Trimming at V came to 5 bases and at J to 2 bases, leaving 6 bases not matched to a gene. CDR3 amino acids: CASSVERGGAYEQYF. In nucleotides, the CDR3 is TGTGCCAGCAGCGTTGAGCGGGGGGGAGCCTACGAGCAGTACTTC.

The rearrangement joins TRBV7-2 to TRBJ2-1; 9 positions match TRBD1. This CDR3 contains 15 residues. Germline V gives CDR1 SGHTA, CDR2 FQGNSA. The trim removed 4 bases at V and 1 base at J, leaving 2 bases unmatched. In DNA form, the CDR3 reads TGTGCCAGCAGCTCTGGGACAGGGTCCTACAATGAGCAGTTCTTC. Its protein product is CASSSGTGSYNEQFF.

This clone was counted a few times. The chain uses TRBV5-4 and TRBJ2-5; 10 positions match TRBD1. Germline-derived CDR1 and CDR2 are SGHNT and YYREEE (reference sequence). This CDR3 has 16 residues. The trim removed 2 bases at V and 4 bases at J, leaving 8 bases unmatched. The CDR3 coding sequence is TGTGCCAGCAGCTTAACCTCGGGACAGGGGACAGAGACCCAGTACTTC. The encoded protein is CASSLTSGQGTETQYF.

This rearrangement joins TRBV21-1 to TRBJ2-1; no check of the table's D call, TRBD1, against the DNA was made. TRBV21-1 is labeled a pseudogene. The CDR3 loop spans 16 amino acids. The CDR3 spells CASSGQGREENNEQFF. CDR3 sequence (DNA): TGTGCCAGCAGCGGGCAGGGAAGGGAAGAGAACAATGAGCAGTTCTTC.

V usage is TRBV6-7 and J usage is TRBJ1-2; TRBD1 is a possible D gene (5 bases). TRBV6-7 is treated as an ORF (open reading frame) with a function not yet certain. V gave up 8 bases and J gave up 10 bases, with 20 bases separating them. The CDR3 runs 13 residues. The DNA of the CDR3 is TGTGCCAGCCCCAGGGAGGACCTATTAGACTACACCTTC. It encodes CASPREDLLDYTF.

The sample holds a few counts of this clone. The V and J genes are TRBV4-1 and TRBJ2-3, with 12 bases that match TRBD2. This CDR3 contains 15 residues. V shed 4 bases and J 7 bases; nucleotides not matched to a gene: 6. Germline V lookup: CDR1 MGHRA, CDR2 YSYEKL. CDR3 in DNA: TGCGCCAGCAGCCCACAGACTAGCGGGGGTTATACGCAGTATTTT. As protein: CASSPQTSGGYTQYF.

The rearrangement links TRBV27 to TRBJ2-5, with 10 bases fitting TRBD2. This CDR3 contains 16 residues. V shed 5 bases, J shed 5 bases, and the junction held 11 bases outside the gene matches. From germline, CDR1 is MNHEY and CDR2 SMNVEV (reference sequence). The DNA for the CDR3 is TGTGCCAGCAGTCCAGTCAGCGGGGGGGCCGGGGAGACCCAGTACTTC. Its translation: CASSPVSGGAGETQYF.

The chain recombines TRBV5-1 with TRBJ2-2; D possibly corresponds to TRBD2 (6 bases). The germline V and J ends were trimmed by 3 bases and 3 bases, with 9 bases remaining between them. The germline CDR1 and CDR2 sequences are SGHRS and YFSETQ. There are 14 residues in the CDR3. CDR3 protein: CASSWGGDTGELFF. CDR3 DNA: TGCGCCAGCAGCTGGGGCGGGGACACCGGGGAGCTGTTTTTT.

The genes are TRBV25-1 and TRBJ2-3; D is unclear. CDR1 and CDR2 (germline): MGHDK, SYGVNS. There are 14 residues in the CDR3. Deletions cut 1 base from V and 1 base from J, with 6 bases between. The CDR3 DNA reads as TGTGCCAGCAGTGAATGGGCCGGCACAGATACGCAGTATTTT. It specifies CASSEWAGTDTQYF.

The V and J genes are TRBV11-2 and TRBJ1-4; perhaps TRBD1 as D (6 bases). Between the trimmed V and J ends, which lost 5 bases and 8 bases, there was a span of 9 bases. CDR3 length: 12 residues. In germline, CDR1 is SGHAT, CDR2 FQNNGV. The CDR3 region is CASSLQGEKLFF. The CDR3 DNA sequence: TGTGCCAGCAGCCTCCAGGGGGAAAAACTGTTTTTT.

This chain uses TRBV5-8 with TRBJ2-5, with 7 bases lining up with TRBD1. Germline lookup yields CDR1 SGHTS and CDR2 YDEGEE. This CDR3 spans 15 amino acids. Losses at the gene ends were 5 bases for V and 5 bases for J; bases not matched to a gene: 12. In nucleotides, the CDR3 is TGTGCCAGCAGTTCCTGGACAGGTACGACGGAGACCCAGTACTTC. It is translated as CASSSWTGTTETQYF.

This chain joins TRBV27 and TRBJ2-3, with TRBD1 matching 10 bases. Germline V CDR1 and CDR2: MNHEY, SMNVEV (reference sequence). V lost 5 bases and J lost 4; bases outside the gene matches: 6. This CDR3 contains 15 residues. The CDR3 nucleotides read TGTGCCAGCAGTCCTACAGGGACAGGGGCAGATACGCAGTATTTT. This translates into CASSPTGTGADTQYF.

In this sample, this clone turned up a few times. V is TRBV7-8 and J is TRBJ1-2; 7 bases are shared with TRBD1. CDR1 is SGHVS, CDR2 FQNEAQ, per germline. This CDR3 has 15 residues. V gave up 5 bases and J gave up 0 bases; unmatched junction bases: 6. DNA for the CDR3: TGTGCCAGCAGCACGGACAGGCCTACTAACTATGGCTACACCTTC. As protein: CASSTDRPTNYGYTF.

The gene calls are TRBV27 and TRBJ1-2; 9 positions match TRBD1. Germline CDR1 MNHEY, CDR2 SMNVEV (reference sequence). There are 14 residues in the CDR3. V shed 6 bases, J shed 5 bases, and the junction held 7 bases outside the gene matches. CDR3 amino acids: CASSIGQGRYGYTF. The DNA for the CDR3 is TGTGCCAGCAGCATCGGACAGGGGAGGTATGGCTACACCTTC.

This clone has just a few counts. V gene TRBV18 combines with J gene TRBJ2-5; possibly TRBD2 for D (7 bases). V was shortened by 6 bases and J by 5 bases, with 16 bases between the two germline ends. Germline CDR1 is KGHSH and CDR2 is LQKENI. There are 14 residues in the CDR3. The chain's CDR3 is CASSGPRGGETQYF. CDR3 coding DNA: TGTGCCAGCTCCGGCCCCAGGGGAGGGGAGACCCAGTACTTC.

V and J are TRBV6-5 and TRBJ1-6; the match to TRBD1 covers 7 bases. Germline loops: CDR1 MNHEY, CDR2 SVGAGI. This CDR3 region has 15 residues. Trimming cost V 5 bases and J 2 bases; bases outside gene matches: 3. Here the CDR3 DNA reads TGTGCCAGCAGTAACCAGGGGGCCTATAATTCACCCCTCCACTTT. Its protein is CASSNQGAYNSPLHF.

This clone came up a few times. The chain uses TRBV30 and TRBJ1-2, with D possibly TRBD1 on 6 matching bases. The CDR3 is 13 residues long. With 3 bases removed from V and 6 bases from J, the gap between germline ends came to 14 bases. Looked up from germline, CDR1 is GTSNPN and CDR2 is SVGIG (reference sequence). The CDR3 protein is CAWRNQGRDGYTF. The CDR3 DNA reads TGTGCCTGGAGAAACCAGGGGAGGGATGGCTACACCTTC.

The V call is TRBV9, the J call TRBJ2-2; D gene ambiguous. The length of the CDR3 is 15 residues. V shed 4 bases and J shed 3 bases, with 13 bases lying between them. Germline values: CDR1 SGDLS, CDR2 YYNGEE. In nucleotides, the CDR3 is TGTGCCAGCAGCACCTGGCGGAGTTACACCGGGGAGCTGTTTTTT. This sequence encodes CASSTWRSYTGELFF.

V usage is TRBV5-4 and J usage is TRBJ1-2; 7 bases fit TRBD1. CDR3 size: 13 residues. With V trimmed by 0 bases and J by 7 bases, 3 bases remained unmatched. Germline-derived CDR1 and CDR2 are SGHNT and YYREEE (reference sequence). In DNA, the CDR3 is TGTGCCAGCAGCTTGGTTCAGGGGGGTGGCTACACCTTC. It translates to CASSLVQGGGYTF. Combining the CDR3 with reference TRBV5-4 and TRBJ1-2 gives the whole variable domain ETGVTQSPTHLIKTRGQQVTLRCSSQSGHNTVSWYQQALGQGPQFIFQYYREEENGRGNFPPRFSGLQFPNYSSELNVNALELDDSALYLCASSLVQGGGYTFGSGTRLTVV.

Many counts were recorded for this clone. This chain connects TRBV7-2 to TRBJ2-7; D uncertain. Trimming left V 2 bases short and J 3 bases short, with 8 bases between. The V gene's germline CDR1 is SGHTA and CDR2 FQGNSA. This CDR3 has 13 amino acids. CDR3 DNA: TGTGCCAGCAGCTTATCTGCAGTCTACGAGCAGTACTTC. It translates to CASSLSAVYEQYF.

This clone was counted many times. The chain combines TRBV30 with TRBJ1-1; no firm D call. Trimming took 5 bases from V and 1 from J, leaving 5 bases between them. Germline V gene lookup returns CDR1 GTSNPN and CDR2 SVGIG (reference sequence). The CDR3 loop spans 11 amino acids. The CDR3 DNA follows: TGTGCCTGGTTACAGAACACTGAAGCTTTCTTT. It specifies CAWLQNTEAFF.

This clone was counted between two and nine times. This chain links TRBV4-3 with TRBJ2-5, with D possibly matching TRBD1 (7 bases). CDR3 size: 16 residues. V dropped 0 bases and J dropped 1 base, with 12 bases sitting between them. From germline, CDR1 is LGHNA and CDR2 YSLEER. Written as DNA, the CDR3 is TGCGCCAGCAGCCAAGAAGCAGGGGGGCCCCAAGAGACCCAGTACTTC. Amino acids: CASSQEAGGPQETQYF.

CDR3 DNA: TGCGCCAGCAGCTCCGGACTAGCGGGGATCACAGATACGCAGTATTTT. Its protein product is CASSSGLAGITDTQYF. The V call is TRBV5-1, the J call TRBJ2-3, with 12 bases that match TRBD2. The V and J ends lost 3 bases and 2 bases, in that order; junction bases with no gene match: 4. The CDR3 is 16 amino acids. The germline gives CDR1 SGHRS, CDR2 YFSETQ.

This clone turned up a few times. V gene TRBV15 combines with J gene TRBJ2-3, with 10 bases that match TRBD1. CDR3 size: 13 residues. Germline assignment: CDR1 LNHNV and CDR2 YYDKDF (reference sequence). The V gene end was trimmed by 8 bases and the J gene end by 4 bases; junction bases not matched to a gene: 3. CDR3 nucleotides: TGTGCCACCCAGACAGGGGGCGCAGATACGCAGTATTTT. Translated: CATQTGGADTQYF.

The chain combines TRBV7-2 with TRBJ2-1, with D perhaps matching TRBD1 (5 bases). The CDR3 length is 12 residues. Germline V lookup: CDR1 SGHTA, CDR2 FQGNSA. Between the trimmed V and J ends, which lost 4 bases and 6 bases, there was a span of 7 bases. The CDR3 is CASSSQGNEQFF. The CDR3 bases are TGTGCCAGCAGCTCCCAGGGCAATGAGCAGTTCTTC.

This clone was recorded a few times. J is TRBJ2-7 and V is TRBV13; TRBD2 matches 9 bases. Germline assignment: CDR1 PRHDT and CDR2 FYEKMQ (reference sequence). The CDR3 length is 14 residues. V shed 6 bases, J shed 2 bases, and the junction held 5 bases outside the gene matches. CDR3 sequence reads: CASRRAGGPYEQYF. The CDR3 region has the DNA TGTGCCAGCAGGAGGGCGGGGGGGCCCTACGAGCAGTACTTC.

Only a few counts were recorded for this clone. The J gene is TRBJ2-7, the V gene TRBV6-6, with D possibly being TRBD2 (6 bases). The germline V and J ends were trimmed by 1 base and 2 bases, with 12 bases remaining between them. The germline V gene encodes CDR1 MNHNY and CDR2 SVGAGI (reference sequence). This CDR3 spans 15 amino acids. The CDR3 region has the DNA TGTGCCAGCAGTTACTATAGCGGAGAAGCCTACGAGCAGTACTTC. It yields the protein CASSYYSGEAYEQYF.